The clone carrying this T cell receptor (beta chain) was seen a handful of times. The germline V gene has CDR1 SNHLY and CDR2 FYNNEI. The CDR3 covers 15 residues. V was clipped by 9 bases and J by 2 bases; unmatched bases: 9. The sample belongs to a study of blood T cell repertoires in COVID-19. Turning to the study itself: The study drew acute and convalescent COVID-19 samples from the United States, Italy and Spain. Sample material is recorded as cDNA or gDNA derived from T cells, B-cell-depleted T cells, or PBMCs.

Original data processing: Researchers report that nucleated cell counts were estimated from reference gene primer amplification. The table came from immunoSEQ multiplex PCR; TCRdb's copy has only in-frame clones and leaves some out. That table is the source of V, J and clone size, and D and trimming were worked out from the DNA. The repertoire holds approximately 250,000 clones, with approximately 89% as singletons. This chain uses TRBV2 with TRBJ2-3, with 9 bases matching TRBD2. The receptor was isolated from a man aged 35 to 55 with active or convalescent COVID-19. What was sequenced was peripheral blood. The DNA of the CDR3 is TGTGCCAGGAATAGCGGGAGTGGCCCCACAGATACGCAGTATTTT. Translated, it gives CARNSGSGPTDTQYF. Full variable domain (missing parts from reference TRBV2 and TRBJ2-3): EPEVTQTPSHQVTQMGQEVILRCVPISNHLYFYWYRQILGQKVEFLVSFYNNEISEKSEIFDDQFSVERPDGSNFTLKIRSTKLEDSAMYFCARNSGSGPTDTQYFGPGTRLTVL.